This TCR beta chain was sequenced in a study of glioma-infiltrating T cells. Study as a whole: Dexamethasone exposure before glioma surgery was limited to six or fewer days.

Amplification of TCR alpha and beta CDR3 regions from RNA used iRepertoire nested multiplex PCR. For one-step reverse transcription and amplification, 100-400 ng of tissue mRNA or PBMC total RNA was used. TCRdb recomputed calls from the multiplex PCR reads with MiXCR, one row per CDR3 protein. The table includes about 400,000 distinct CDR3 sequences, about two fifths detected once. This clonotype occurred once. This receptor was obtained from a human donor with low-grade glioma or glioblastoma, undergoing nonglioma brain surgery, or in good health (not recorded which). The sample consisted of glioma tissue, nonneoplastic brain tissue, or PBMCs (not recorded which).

CDR3 residues: CASSDPGVAGTYEQYF. The CDR3 DNA sequence: TGTGCCAGCAGTGACCCAGGGGTAGCGGGAACCTACGAGCAGTACTTC. This sequence joins TRBV27 and TRBJ2-7; 8 positions match TRBD2. V dropped 5 bases and J dropped 2; count of bases not matched to a gene: 11. The CDR3 spans 16 residues. Germline V gene sequence: CDR1 MNHEY, CDR2 SMNVEV (reference sequence).